The present T cell receptor beta chain was sequenced within a study of shared clonotypes between healthy human individuals. Background on the study: Used for every donor were three CD4 naive, three CD4 memory, two CD8 naive and one CD8 memory plate.

The assay ran at deep level. In the study's own analysis: Filtering differed because ImmunoSEQ produced junction-only sequences that carried no quality scores. Sequencing used immunoSEQ multiplex PCR; TCRdb keeps in-frame clones, though not all of them. The V and J calls and the clone size are those of that table, but D and trimming were determined from the DNA. The repertoire holds just over 2,000,000 clones, with roughly 94% as singletons. This CDR3 is built from 14 residues. Germline V lookup: CDR1 KGHSH, CDR2 LQKENI. Trimming stripped 2 bases from V and 4 bases from J, with 11 bases between. Sequenced material: naive CD4+ T cells sorted from blood. This sample's subset: CD45RA+ positively selected. The rearrangement uses TRBV18 and TRBJ1-2, with a tentative D call TRBD1 (6 bases). This clonotype was obtained from a man between 18 and 29 years old in good health. In DNA form, the CDR3 reads TGTGCCAGCTCACCAACAGGGCCGATCTATGGCTACACCTTC. This translates into CASSPTGPIYGYTF.